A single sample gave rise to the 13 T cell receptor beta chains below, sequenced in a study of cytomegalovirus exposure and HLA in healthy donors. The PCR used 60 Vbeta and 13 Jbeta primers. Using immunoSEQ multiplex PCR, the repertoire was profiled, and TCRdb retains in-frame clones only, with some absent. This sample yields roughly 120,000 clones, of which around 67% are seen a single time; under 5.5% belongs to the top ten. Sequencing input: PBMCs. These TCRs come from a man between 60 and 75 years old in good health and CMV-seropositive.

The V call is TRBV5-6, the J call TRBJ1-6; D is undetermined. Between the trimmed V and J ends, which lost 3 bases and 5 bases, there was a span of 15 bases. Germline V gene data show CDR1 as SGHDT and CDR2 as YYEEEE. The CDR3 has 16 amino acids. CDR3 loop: CASSSGLQWDNSPLHF. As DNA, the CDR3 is TGTGCCAGCAGCTCGGGTCTTCAGTGGGATAATTCACCCCTCCACTTT.

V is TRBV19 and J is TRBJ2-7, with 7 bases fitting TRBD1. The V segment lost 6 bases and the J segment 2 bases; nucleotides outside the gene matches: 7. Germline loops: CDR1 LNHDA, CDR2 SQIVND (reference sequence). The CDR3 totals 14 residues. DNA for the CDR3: TGTGCCAGTAGGAACCGGGACAGTCCCTACGAGCAGTACTTC. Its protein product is CASRNRDSPYEQYF.

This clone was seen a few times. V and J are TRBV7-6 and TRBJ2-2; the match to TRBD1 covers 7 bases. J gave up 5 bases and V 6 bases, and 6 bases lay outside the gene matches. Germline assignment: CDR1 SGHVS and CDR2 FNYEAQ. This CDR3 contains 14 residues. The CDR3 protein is CASRQNRGTGELFF. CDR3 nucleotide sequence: TGTGCCAGCAGACAAAACAGGGGTACCGGGGAGCTGTTTTTT.

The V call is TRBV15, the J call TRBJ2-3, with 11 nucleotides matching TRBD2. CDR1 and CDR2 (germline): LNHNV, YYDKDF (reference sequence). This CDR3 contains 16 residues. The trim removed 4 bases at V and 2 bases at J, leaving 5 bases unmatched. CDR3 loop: CATSIWTSGLTDTQYF. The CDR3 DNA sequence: TGTGCCACCAGCATATGGACTAGCGGGCTCACAGATACGCAGTATTTT.

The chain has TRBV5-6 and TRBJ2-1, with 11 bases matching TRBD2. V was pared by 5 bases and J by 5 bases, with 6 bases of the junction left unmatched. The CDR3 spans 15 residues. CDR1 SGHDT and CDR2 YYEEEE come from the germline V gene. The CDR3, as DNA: TGTGCCAGCAGTTATAGACTAGCGGGGAACAATGAGCAGTTCTTC. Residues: CASSYRLAGNNEQFF.

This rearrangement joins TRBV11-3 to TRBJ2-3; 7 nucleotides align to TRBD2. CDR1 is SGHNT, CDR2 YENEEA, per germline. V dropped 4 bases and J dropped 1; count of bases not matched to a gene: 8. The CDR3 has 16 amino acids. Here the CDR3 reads CASSSKTGGRTDTQYF. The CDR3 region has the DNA TGTGCCAGCAGCTCCAAGACGGGGGGTCGCACAGATACGCAGTATTTT.

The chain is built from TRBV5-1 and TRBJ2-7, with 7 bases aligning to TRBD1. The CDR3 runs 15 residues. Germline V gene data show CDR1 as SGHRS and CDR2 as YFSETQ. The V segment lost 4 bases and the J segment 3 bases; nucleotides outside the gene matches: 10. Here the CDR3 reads CASSHGTADVYEQYF. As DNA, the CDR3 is TGCGCCAGCAGCCACGGGACAGCTGACGTCTACGAGCAGTACTTC.

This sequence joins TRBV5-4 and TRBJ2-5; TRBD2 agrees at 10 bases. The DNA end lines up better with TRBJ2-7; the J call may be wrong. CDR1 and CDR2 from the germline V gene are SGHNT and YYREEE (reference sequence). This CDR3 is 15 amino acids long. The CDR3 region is CASSSLAGSPYEQYF. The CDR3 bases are TGTGCCAGCAGCTCACTAGCGGGGAGCCCCTACGAGCAGTACTTC.

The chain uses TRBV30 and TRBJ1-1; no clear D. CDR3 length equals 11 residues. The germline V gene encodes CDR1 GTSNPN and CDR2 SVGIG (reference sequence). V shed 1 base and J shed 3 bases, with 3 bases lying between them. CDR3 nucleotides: TGTGCCTGGAGTGGAGACACTGAAGCTTTCTTT. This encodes CAWSGDTEAFF.

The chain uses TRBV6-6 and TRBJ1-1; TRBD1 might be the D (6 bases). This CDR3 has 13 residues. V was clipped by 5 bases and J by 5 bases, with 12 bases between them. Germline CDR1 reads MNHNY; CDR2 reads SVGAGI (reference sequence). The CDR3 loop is CASSTTQGTEAFF. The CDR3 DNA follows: TGTGCCAGCAGTACCACACAGGGAACTGAAGCTTTCTTT.

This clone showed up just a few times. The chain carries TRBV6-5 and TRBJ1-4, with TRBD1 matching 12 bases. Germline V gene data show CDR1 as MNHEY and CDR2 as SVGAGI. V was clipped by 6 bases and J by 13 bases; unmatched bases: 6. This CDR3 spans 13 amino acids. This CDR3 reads CASRPGQGASLFF. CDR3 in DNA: TGTGCCAGCAGACCGGGACAGGGGGCGTCACTGTTTTTT.

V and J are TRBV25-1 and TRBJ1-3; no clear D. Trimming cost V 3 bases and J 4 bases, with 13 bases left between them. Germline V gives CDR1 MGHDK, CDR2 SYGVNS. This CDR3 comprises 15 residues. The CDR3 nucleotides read TGTGCCAGCAGTGATGATGGGCCGGGGGGAAACACCATATATTTT. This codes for CASSDDGPGGNTIYF.

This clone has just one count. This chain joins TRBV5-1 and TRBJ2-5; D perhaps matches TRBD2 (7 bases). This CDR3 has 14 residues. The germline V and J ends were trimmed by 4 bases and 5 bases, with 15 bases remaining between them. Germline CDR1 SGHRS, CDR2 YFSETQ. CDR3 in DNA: TGCGCCAGCAGCGTTGGGGGGGGGCGGGAGACCCAGTACTTC. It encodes CASSVGGGRETQYF.